This T cell receptor beta chain was identified in a study of blood T cells in healthy people across ages. The CDR3 extends over 15 amino acids. Trimming took off 5 bases at V and 4 bases at J, with 15 bases between the two ends. CDR1 and CDR2 from the germline V gene are SEHNR and FQNEAQ (reference sequence). This clonotype was counted ten times or more. A second PCR of 7 to 11 cycles used a sample-barcoded 5' primer and a J-beta primer mix. In TCRdb, the 5' RACE reads were re-called with MiXCR into one record per CDR3 protein. The sample yields approximately 690,000 distinct CDR3 sequences, roughly two fifths seen once. Extraction yielded at least 6 micrograms of total RNA per sample.

Sequencing used blood. The chain uses TRBV7-9 and TRBJ2-1; D is possibly TRBD2 (5 bases). This TCR was recovered from a man at least 80 years old in good health. CDR3 region: CASSPPGNSYNEQFF. In DNA form, the CDR3 reads TGTGCCAGCAGCCCCCCGGGGAATTCATACAATGAGCAGTTCTTC.